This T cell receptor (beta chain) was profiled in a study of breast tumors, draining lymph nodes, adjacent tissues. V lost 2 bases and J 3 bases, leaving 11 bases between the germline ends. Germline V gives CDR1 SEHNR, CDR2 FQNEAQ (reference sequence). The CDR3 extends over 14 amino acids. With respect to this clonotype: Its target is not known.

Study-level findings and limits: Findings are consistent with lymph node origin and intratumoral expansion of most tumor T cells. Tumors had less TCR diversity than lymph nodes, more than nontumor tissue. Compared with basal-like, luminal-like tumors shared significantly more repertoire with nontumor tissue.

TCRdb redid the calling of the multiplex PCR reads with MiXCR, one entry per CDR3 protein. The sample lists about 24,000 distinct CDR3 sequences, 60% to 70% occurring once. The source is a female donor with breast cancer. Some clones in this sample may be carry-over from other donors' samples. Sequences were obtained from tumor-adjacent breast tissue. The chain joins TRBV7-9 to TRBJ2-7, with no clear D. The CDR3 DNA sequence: TGTGCCAGCAGCTTATCTGGGATGAGCTACGAGCAGTACTTC. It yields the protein CASSLSGMSYEQYF.